This TCR beta chain was captured by sequencing in a study of cytomegalovirus exposure and HLA in healthy donors. Whole-study results and caveats: The Asian-associated ancestry cluster reportedly had fewer N-insertions than the roughly 720-donor mean in a later analysis.

This clone was found a few times. The antigen remains unidentified. The PCR contained 60 Vbeta and 13 Jbeta primers. The data were produced by immunoSEQ multiplex PCR, yet TCRdb's version contains in-frame clones alone and is incomplete. The sample has about 100,000 clones, 78% seen once. The CDR3 sequence is 14 residues long. The germline V gene has CDR1 ENHRY and CDR2 SYGVKD. Trimming removed 4 bases from V and 4 bases from J; junction bases left unmatched: 4. This TCR was recovered from a woman aged 60-75 years in good health and CMV-seronegative. Sequenced: PBMCs. The chain carries TRBV10-3 and TRBJ2-7, with 10 bases identical to TRBD1. CDR3 coding DNA: TGTGCCATCAGTGGGGGGACAGGGGTATACGAGCAGTACTTC. It yields the protein CAISGGTGVYEQYF.